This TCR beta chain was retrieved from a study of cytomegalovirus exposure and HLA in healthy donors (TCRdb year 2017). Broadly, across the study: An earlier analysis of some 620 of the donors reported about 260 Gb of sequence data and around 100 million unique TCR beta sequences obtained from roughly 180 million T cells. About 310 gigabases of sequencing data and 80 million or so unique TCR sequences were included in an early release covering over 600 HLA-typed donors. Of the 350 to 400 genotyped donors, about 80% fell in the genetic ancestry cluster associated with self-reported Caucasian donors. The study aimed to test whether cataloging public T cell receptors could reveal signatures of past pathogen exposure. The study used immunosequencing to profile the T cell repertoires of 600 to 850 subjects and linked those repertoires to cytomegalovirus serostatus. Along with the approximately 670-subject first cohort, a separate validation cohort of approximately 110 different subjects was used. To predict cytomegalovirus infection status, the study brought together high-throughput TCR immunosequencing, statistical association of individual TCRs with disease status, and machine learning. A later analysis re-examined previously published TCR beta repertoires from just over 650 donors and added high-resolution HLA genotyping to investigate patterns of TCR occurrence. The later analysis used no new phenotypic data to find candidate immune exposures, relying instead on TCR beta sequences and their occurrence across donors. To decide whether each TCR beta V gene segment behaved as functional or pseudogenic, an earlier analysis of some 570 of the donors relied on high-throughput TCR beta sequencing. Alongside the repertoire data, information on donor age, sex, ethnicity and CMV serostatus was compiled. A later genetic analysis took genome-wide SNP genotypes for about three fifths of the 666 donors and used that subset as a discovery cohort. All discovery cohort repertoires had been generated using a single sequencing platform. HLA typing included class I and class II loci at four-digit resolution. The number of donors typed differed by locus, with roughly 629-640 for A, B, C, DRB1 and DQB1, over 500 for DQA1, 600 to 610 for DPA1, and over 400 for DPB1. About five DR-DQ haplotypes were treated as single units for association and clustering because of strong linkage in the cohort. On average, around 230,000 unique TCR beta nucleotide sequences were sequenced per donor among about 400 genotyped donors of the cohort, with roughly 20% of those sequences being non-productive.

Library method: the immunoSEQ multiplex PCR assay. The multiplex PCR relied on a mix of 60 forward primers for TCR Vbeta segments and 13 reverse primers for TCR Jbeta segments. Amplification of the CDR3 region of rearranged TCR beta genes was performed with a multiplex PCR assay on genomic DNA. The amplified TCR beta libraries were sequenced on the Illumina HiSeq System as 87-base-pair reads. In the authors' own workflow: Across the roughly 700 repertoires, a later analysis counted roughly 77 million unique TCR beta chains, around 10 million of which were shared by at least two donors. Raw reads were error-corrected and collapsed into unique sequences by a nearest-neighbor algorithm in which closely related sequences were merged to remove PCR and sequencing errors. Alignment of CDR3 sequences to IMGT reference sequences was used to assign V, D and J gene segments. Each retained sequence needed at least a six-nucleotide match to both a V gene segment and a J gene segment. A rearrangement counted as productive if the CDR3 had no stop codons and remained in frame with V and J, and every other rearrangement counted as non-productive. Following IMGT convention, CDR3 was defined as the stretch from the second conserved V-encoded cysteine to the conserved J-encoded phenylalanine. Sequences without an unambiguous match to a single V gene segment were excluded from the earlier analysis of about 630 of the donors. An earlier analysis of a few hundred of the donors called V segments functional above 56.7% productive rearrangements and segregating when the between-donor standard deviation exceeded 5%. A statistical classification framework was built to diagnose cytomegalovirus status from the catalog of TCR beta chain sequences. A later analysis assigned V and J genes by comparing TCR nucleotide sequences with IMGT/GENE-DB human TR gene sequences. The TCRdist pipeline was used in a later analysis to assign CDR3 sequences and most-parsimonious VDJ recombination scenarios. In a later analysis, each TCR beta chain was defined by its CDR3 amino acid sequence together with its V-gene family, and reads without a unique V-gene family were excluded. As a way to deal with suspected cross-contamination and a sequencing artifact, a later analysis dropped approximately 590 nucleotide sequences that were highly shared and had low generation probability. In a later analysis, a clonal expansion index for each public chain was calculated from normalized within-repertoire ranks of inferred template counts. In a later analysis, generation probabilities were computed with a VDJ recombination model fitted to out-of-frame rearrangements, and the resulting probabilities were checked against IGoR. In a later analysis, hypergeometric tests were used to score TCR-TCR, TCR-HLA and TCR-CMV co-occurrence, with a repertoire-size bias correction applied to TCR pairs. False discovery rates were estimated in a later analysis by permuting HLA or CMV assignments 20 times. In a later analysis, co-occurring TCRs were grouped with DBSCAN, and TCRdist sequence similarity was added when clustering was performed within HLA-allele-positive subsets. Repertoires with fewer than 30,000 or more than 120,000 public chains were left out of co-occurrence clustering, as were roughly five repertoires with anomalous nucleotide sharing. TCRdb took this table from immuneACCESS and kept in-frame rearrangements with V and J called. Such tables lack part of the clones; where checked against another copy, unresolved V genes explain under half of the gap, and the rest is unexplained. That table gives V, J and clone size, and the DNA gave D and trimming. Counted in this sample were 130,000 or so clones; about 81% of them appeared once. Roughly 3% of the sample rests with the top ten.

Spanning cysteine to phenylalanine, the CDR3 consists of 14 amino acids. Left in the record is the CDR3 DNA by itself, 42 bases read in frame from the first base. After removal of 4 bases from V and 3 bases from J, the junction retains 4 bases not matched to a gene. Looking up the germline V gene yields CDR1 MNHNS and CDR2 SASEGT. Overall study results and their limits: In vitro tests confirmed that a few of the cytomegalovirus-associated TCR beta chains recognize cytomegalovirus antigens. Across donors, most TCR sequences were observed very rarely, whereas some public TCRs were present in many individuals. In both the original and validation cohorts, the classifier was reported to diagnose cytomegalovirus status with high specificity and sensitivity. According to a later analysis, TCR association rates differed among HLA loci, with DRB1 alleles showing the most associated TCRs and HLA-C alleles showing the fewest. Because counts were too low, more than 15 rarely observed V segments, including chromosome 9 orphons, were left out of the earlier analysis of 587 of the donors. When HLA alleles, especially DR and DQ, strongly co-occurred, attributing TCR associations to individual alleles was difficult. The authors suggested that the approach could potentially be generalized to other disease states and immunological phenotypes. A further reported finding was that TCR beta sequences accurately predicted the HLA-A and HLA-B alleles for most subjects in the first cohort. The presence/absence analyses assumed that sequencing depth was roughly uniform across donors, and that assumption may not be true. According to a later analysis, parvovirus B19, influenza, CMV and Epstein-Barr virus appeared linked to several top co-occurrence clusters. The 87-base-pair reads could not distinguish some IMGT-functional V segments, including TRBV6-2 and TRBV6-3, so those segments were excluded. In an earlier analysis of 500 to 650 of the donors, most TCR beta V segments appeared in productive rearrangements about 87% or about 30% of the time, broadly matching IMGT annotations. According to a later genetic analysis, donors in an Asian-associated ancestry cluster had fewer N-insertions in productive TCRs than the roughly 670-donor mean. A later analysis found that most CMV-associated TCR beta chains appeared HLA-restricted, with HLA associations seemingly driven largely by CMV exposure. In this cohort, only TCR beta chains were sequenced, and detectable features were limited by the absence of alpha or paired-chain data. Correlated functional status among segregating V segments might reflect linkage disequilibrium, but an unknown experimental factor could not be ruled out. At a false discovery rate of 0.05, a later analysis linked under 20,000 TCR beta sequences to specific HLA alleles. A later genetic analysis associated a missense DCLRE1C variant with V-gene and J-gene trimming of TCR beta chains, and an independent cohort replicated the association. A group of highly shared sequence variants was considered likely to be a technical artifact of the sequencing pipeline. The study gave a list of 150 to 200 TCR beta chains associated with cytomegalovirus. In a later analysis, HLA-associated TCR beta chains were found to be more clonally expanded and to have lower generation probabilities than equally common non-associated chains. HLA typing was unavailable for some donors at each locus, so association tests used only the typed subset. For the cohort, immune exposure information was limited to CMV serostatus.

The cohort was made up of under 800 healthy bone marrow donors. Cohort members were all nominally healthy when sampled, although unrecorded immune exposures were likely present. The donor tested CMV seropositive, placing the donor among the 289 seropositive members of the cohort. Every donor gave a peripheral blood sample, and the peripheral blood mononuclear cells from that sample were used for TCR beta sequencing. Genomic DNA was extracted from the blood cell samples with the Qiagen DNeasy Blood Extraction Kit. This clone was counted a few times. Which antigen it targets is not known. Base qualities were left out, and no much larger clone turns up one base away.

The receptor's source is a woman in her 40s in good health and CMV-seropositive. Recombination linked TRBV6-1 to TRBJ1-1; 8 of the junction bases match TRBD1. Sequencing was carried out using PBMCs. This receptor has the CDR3 CASSGGQGYTEAFF. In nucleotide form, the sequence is TGTGCCAGCAGTGGCGGACAGGGATACACTGAAGCTTTCTTT.